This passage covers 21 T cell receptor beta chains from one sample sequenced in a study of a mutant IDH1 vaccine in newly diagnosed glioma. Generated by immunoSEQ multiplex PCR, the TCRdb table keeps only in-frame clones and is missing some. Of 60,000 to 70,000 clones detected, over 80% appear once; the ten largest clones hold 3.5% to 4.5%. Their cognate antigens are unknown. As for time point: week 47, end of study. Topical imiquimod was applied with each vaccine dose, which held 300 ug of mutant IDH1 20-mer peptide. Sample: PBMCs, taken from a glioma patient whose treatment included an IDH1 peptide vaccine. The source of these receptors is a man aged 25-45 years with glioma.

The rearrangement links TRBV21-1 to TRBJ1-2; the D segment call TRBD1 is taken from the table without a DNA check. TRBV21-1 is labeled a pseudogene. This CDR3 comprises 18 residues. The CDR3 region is CASSKALPAPTGSYGYTF. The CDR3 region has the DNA TGTGCCAGCAGCAAGGCCCTACCAGCACCGACAGGCTCCTATGGCTACACCTTC.

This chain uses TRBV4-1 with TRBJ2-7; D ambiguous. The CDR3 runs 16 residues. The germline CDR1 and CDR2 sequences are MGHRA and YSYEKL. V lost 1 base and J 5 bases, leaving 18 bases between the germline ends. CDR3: CASSQVDLVSYDEQYF. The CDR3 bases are TGCGCCAGCAGCCAAGTCGACCTTGTGAGTTATGACGAGCAGTACTTC.

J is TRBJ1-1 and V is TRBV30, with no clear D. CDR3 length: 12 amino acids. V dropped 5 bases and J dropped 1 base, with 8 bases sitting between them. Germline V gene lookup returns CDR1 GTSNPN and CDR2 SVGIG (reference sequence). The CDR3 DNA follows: TGTGCCTGGGGTAGGCGGAACACTGAAGCTTTCTTT. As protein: CAWGRRNTEAFF.

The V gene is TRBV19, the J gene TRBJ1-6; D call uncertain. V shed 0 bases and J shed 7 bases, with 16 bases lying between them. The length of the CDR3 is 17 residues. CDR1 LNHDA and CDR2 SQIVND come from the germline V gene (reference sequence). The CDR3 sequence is CASSIDRTDRWNSPLHF. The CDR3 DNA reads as TGTGCCAGTAGTATAGATCGGACTGACCGGTGGAATTCACCCCTCCACTTT.

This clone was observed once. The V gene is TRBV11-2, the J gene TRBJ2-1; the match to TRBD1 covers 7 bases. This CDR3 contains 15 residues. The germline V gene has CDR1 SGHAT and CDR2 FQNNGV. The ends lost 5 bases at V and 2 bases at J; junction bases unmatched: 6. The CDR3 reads CASSPATGPYNEQFF. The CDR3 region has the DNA TGTGCCAGCAGCCCCGCGACAGGGCCCTACAATGAGCAGTTCTTC.

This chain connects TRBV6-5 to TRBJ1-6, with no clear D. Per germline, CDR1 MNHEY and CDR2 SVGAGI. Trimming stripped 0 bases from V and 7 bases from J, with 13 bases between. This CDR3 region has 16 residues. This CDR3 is CASSYSTAVRNSPLHF. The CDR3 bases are TGTGCCAGCAGTTACTCGACGGCGGTGAGGAATTCACCCCTCCACTTT.

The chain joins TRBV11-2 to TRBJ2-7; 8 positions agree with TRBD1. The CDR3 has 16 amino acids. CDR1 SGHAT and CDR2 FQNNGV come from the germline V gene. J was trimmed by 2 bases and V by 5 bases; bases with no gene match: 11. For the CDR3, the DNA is TGTGCCAGCAGCCCCCCGCCCGGGACAGGTACCTACGAGCAGTACTTC. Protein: CASSPPPGTGTYEQYF.

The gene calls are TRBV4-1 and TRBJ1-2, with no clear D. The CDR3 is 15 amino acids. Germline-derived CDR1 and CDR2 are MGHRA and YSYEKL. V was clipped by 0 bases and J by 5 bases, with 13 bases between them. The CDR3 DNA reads TGCGCCAGCAGCCAAGATTCGACCGCGAGATATGGCTACACCTTC. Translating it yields CASSQDSTARYGYTF.

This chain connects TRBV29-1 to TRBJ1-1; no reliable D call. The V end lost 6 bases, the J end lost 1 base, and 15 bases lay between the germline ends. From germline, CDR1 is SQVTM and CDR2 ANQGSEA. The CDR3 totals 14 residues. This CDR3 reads CSVDPRNPNTEAFF. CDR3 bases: TGCAGCGTAGACCCCAGGAATCCGAACACTGAAGCTTTCTTT.

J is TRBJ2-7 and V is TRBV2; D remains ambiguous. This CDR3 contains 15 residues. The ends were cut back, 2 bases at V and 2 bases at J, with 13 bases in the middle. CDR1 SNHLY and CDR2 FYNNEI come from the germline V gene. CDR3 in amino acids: CASSEFGTVTYEQYF. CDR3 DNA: TGTGCCAGCAGTGAATTTGGTACGGTTACCTACGAGCAGTACTTC.

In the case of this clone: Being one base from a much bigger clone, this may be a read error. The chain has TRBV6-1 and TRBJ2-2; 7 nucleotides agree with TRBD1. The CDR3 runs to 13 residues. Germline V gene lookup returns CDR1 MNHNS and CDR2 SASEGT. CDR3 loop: CAISDRDTGELFF. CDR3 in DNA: TGTGCCATCAGTGACAGGGACACCGGGGAGCTGTTTTTT.

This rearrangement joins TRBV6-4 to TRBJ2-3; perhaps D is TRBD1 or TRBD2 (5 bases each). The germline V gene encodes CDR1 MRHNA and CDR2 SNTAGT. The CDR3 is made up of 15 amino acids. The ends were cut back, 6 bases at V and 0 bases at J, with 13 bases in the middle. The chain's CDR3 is CASRRGPSSTDTQYF. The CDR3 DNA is TGTGCCAGCAGGAGGGGACCATCTAGCACAGATACGCAGTATTTT.

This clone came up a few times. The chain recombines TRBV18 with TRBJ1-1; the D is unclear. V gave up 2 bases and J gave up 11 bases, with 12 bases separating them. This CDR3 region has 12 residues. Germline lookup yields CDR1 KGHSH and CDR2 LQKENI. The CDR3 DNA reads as TGTGCCAGCTCACCAATGAGAGGCGGCGCTTTCTTT. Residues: CASSPMRGGAFF.

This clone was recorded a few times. The CDR3 region has the DNA TGTGCCAGCAGTTACGGGACAGGGGCTGGCCAGCCCCAGCATTTT. It specifies CASSYGTGAGQPQHF. This chain connects TRBV6-5 to TRBJ1-5; 10 positions agree with TRBD1. V shed 2 bases and J 7 bases; nucleotides not matched to a gene: 5. CDR1 is MNHEY, CDR2 SVGAGI, per germline. This CDR3 spans 15 amino acids.

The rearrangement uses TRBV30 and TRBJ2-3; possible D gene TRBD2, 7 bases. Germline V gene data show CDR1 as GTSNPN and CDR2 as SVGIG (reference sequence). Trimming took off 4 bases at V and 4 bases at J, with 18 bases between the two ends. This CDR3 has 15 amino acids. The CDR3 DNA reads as TGTGCCTGGAACTCAAGGGGGACTATAGCAGATACGCAGTATTTT. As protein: CAWNSRGTIADTQYF.

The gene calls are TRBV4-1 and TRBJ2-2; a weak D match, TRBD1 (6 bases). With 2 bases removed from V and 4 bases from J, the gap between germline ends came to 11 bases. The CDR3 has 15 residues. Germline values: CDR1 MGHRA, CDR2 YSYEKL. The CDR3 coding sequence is TGCGCCAGCAGCCAATGGGTAGGGGGCACCGGGGAGCTGTTTTTT. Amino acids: CASSQWVGGTGELFF.

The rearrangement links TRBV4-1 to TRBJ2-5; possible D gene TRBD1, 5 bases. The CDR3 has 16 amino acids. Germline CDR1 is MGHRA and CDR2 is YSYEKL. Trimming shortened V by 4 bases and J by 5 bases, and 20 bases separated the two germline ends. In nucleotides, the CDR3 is TGCGCCAGCAGCCGGAATTTAGGCAGGGCGCAGGAGACCCAGTACTTC. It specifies CASSRNLGRAQETQYF.

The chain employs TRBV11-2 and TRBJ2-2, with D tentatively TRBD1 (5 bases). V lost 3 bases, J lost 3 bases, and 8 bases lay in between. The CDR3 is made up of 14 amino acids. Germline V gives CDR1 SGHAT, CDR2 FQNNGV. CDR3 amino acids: CASSFIRDTGELFF. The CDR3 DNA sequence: TGTGCCAGCAGCTTTATCAGGGACACCGGGGAGCTGTTTTTT.

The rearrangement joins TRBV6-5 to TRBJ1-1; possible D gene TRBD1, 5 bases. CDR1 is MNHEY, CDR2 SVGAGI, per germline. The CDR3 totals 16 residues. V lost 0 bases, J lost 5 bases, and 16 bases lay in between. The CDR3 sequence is CASSYSSPNRGTEAFF. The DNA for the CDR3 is TGTGCCAGCAGTTACTCGAGCCCGAATCGGGGGACTGAAGCTTTCTTT.

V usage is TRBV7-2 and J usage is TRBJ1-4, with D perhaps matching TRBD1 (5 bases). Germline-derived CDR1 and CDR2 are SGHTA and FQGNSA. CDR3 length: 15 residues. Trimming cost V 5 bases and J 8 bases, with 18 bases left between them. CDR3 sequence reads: CASSPQAGLWEKLFF. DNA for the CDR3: TGTGCCAGCAGCCCTCAAGCGGGACTCTGGGAAAAACTGTTTTTT.

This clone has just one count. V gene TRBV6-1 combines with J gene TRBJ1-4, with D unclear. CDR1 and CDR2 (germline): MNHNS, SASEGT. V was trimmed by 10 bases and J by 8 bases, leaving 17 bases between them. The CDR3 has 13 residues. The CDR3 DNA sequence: TGTGCCACCTCGACTCCGGCTGGGGAAAAACTGTTTTTT. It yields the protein CATSTPAGEKLFF.